This TCR beta chain was sequenced for a study of shared clonotypes between healthy human individuals. Per germline, CDR1 MDHEN and CDR2 SYDVKM. This CDR3 contains 16 residues. Trimming at V came to 6 bases and at J to 0 bases, leaving 11 bases not matched to a gene. Libraries were prepared by immunoSEQ multiplex PCR; TCRdb keeps only in-frame clonotypes and omits some of them. The sample lists roughly 480,000 clones; 70% to 80% were seen once. The chain carries TRBV28 and TRBJ2-7; TRBD1 agrees at 7 bases. The sample taken for sequencing was PBMCs. The clonotype was recovered from a woman aged 40-49 years in good health. Some clones in this sample may be carry-over from other donors' samples. The chain's CDR3 is CASSDLPGQSSYEQYF. The CDR3, as DNA: TGTGCCAGCAGCGACCTTCCGGGACAGAGCTCCTACGAGCAGTACTTC.